The 5 T cell receptor beta chains given below trace back to one sample, sequenced in a study of Tregs in tolerant kidney transplant recipients. Using immunoSEQ multiplex PCR, the repertoire was profiled, and TCRdb retains in-frame clones only, with some absent. The sample table sets out around 48,000 clones. The sequenced sample was CD4+ T cells from blood, obtained before the transplant. Source of these receptors: a human donor who received a combined kidney and bone marrow transplant.

In the case of this clone: Sequencing ends 3 residues short of the CDR3 end; the germline J gene provides the rest. The chain is built from TRBV19 and TRBJ2-7; D gene uncertain. CDR3 length: 13 residues. V lost 9 bases and J 3 bases, leaving 15 bases between the germline ends. The germline gives CDR1 LNHDA, CDR2 SQIVND (reference sequence). This chain's CDR3 is CARNSPEDYEQYF. The CDR3 bases that were read are TGTGCCAGAAACAGTCCTGAGGACTACGAG.

Comment on this clone: The CDR3 extends 3 residues past the end of the read, so its final part is completed from the germline J gene. V gene TRBV7-3 combines with J gene TRBJ2-1; tentatively, D is TRBD2 (6 bases). Germline V gene lookup returns CDR1 SGHTA and CDR2 FQGTGA. The CDR3 contains 14 residues. Trimming removed 0 bases from V and 8 bases from J, with 11 bases in between. Here the CDR3 reads CASSLTPLADEQFF. CDR3 DNA, as far as it was read: TGTGCCAGCAGCTTAACCCCACTAGCAGATGAG.

Comments on this clone: An end of the junction does not agree with germline; a read error may underlie this. Read sequence stops 3 residues before the CDR3 end, and the germline J gene provides the missing end. This chain connects TRBV12-3 or TRBV12-4 to TRBJ2-1; a possible D gene is TRBD2 (5 bases). This CDR3 spans 14 amino acids. The sequenced part of the CDR3 DNA is TGTGCCAGCAGATTAGACTACTCCTACAATGAG. Its translation is CASRLDYSYNE. The entire CDR3 sequence reads CASRLDYSYNEQFF.

A remark on this clone: From the germline J gene comes the end of the CDR3, since the read stops 3 residues before it. This chain joins TRBV5-1 and TRBJ2-1, with 13 bases identical to TRBD2. The CDR3 is 16 amino acids. The germline V gene encodes CDR1 SGHRS and CDR2 YFSETQ. V was clipped by 2 bases and J by 4 bases; unmatched bases: 3. Partial CDR3 DNA: TGCGCCAGCAGCTTCGGGACTAGCGGGACATACAATGAG. It specifies CASSFGTSGTYNE. The whole CDR3 sequence reads CASSFGTSGTYNEQFF.

About this clone: The CDR3 end falls 3 residues outside the read, so it is completed with the germline J gene. The chain links TRBV20-1 to TRBJ2-3, with TRBD1 matching over 8 bases. Germline lookup yields CDR1 DFQATT and CDR2 SNEGSKA (reference sequence). The CDR3 extends over 13 amino acids. V trimming: 8 bases; J trimming: 8 bases; junction bases outside the gene matches: 12. Incomplete CDR3 DNA: TGCAGTTCCCAGGGGGCAGGGGCGAGTACG. Amino acids: CSSQGAGAST. The CDR3 in its entirety is CSSQGAGASTQYF.